Listed below are T cell receptor beta chains from one sample, sequenced in a study of blood T cell repertoires in COVID-19. Sequencing used immunoSEQ multiplex PCR; TCRdb keeps in-frame clones, though not all of them. This sample has about 200,000 clones, with approximately 86% found just once. The specimen was PBMCs or T cells enriched from blood (not recorded which). These receptors were collected from a woman aged 25 to 45 who had been exposed to COVID-19. The CDR3 runs from the conserved cysteine through the conserved F or W. A D gene is named only where the DNA matches it firmly. Size is stated for part of the rows, as once, few or many counts, or as a class when the clone is expanded.

j_gene: TRBJ1-1; abundance: NA; v_gene: TRBV29-1; d_gene: TRBD1; CDR3nt: TGCAGCGTATACAGGGGGGAGAACACTGAAGCTTTCTTT; CDR3aa: CSVYRGENTEAFF
j_gene: TRBJ1-2; abundance: NA; v_gene: TRBV25-1; d_gene: NA; CDR3nt: TGTGCCAGCAGCGACTTGGCCTATGGCTACACCTTC; CDR3aa: CASSDLAYGYTF
j_gene: TRBJ2-7; abundance: NA; v_gene: TRBV18; d_gene: TRBD1; CDR3nt: TGTGCCAGCTCATCAAAGGGGGCTCGATCGAGTGAGCAGTACTTC; CDR3aa: CASSSKGARSSEQYF
j_gene: TRBJ1-1; abundance: NA; v_gene: TRBV3-1/TRBV3-2; d_gene: TRBD1; CDR3nt: TGTGCCAGCAGCCGCTTTGGACAGGGGGGAATGGACACTGAAGCTTTCTTT; CDR3aa: CASSRFGQGGMDTEAFF
j_gene: TRBJ2-3; abundance: NA; v_gene: TRBV29-1; d_gene: NA; CDR3nt: TGCAGCGGGACAGAAACCCCTAGCACAGATACGCAGTATTTT; CDR3aa: CSGTETPSTDTQYF
j_gene: TRBJ2-7; abundance: NA; v_gene: TRBV3-1/TRBV3-2; d_gene: NA; CDR3nt: TGTGCCAGCAGCCCCGTTAGACAGCCCTCCTACGAGCAGTACTTC; CDR3aa: CASSPVRQPSYEQYF
j_gene: TRBJ1-2; abundance: NA; v_gene: TRBV18; d_gene: NA; CDR3nt: TGTGCCAGCTCACCTCAGAAGGGGATGGTCGGCTACACCTTC; CDR3aa: CASSPQKGMVGYTF
j_gene: TRBJ1-5; abundance: NA; v_gene: TRBV10-1; d_gene: NA; CDR3nt: TGCGCCAGCTCGGCAAACGGGCAGCCCCAGCATTTT; CDR3aa: CASSANGQPQHF
j_gene: TRBJ1-1; abundance: NA; v_gene: TRBV7-9; d_gene: NA; CDR3nt: TGTGCCAGCAGCCCCCGGAGTGACACTGAAGCTTTCTTT; CDR3aa: CASSPRSDTEAFF
j_gene: TRBJ2-1; abundance: NA; v_gene: TRBV2; d_gene: TRBD1; CDR3nt: TGTGCCAGCAATAATGGACAGGGTTCGGGTGAGCAGTTCTTC; CDR3aa: CASNNGQGSGEQFF
j_gene: TRBJ2-7; abundance: NA; v_gene: TRBV18; d_gene: NA; CDR3nt: TGTGCCAGCTCACCAGGTCGCATAGTTCTCTACGAGCAGTACTTC; CDR3aa: CASSPGRIVLYEQYF
j_gene: TRBJ1-2; abundance: NA; v_gene: TRBV5-4; d_gene: TRBD1; CDR3nt: TGTGCCAGCAGCTTTGGGACAGGGACCTATGGCTACACCTTC; CDR3aa: CASSFGTGTYGYTF
j_gene: TRBJ1-6; abundance: NA; v_gene: TRBV12-1; d_gene: NA; CDR3nt: TGTGCCAGCAGCGCCTTGATCTGGGACAGGGGAAGGAATTCACCCCTCCACTTT; CDR3aa: CASSALIWDRGRNSPLHF
j_gene: TRBJ2-3; abundance: NA; v_gene: TRBV30; d_gene: NA; CDR3nt: TGTGCCTGGAGTGTAGCGAGTACAGATACGCAGTATTTT; CDR3aa: CAWSVASTDTQYF
j_gene: TRBJ1-6; abundance: NA; v_gene: TRBV7-2; d_gene: NA; CDR3nt: TGTGCCAGCAGCTTGGCCGATATAGGACATTCCTATAATTCACCCCTCCACTTT; CDR3aa: CASSLADIGHSYNSPLHF
j_gene: TRBJ1-1; abundance: NA; v_gene: TRBV27; d_gene: TRBD1; CDR3nt: TGTGCCAGCAGTTTTATAGGGGGCGGAAACACTGAAGCTTTCTTT; CDR3aa: CASSFIGGGNTEAFF
j_gene: TRBJ2-7; abundance: NA; v_gene: TRBV7-9; d_gene: NA; CDR3nt: TGTGCCAGCAGCTTAGCCGGTCTGTGGCAGTACTTC; CDR3aa: CASSLAGLWQYF
j_gene: TRBJ2-7; abundance: NA; v_gene: TRBV3-1/TRBV3-2; d_gene: NA; CDR3nt: TGTGCCAGCAGCCAAACCAGGTTATCCTACGAGCAGTACTTC; CDR3aa: CASSQTRLSYEQYF
j_gene: TRBJ2-7; abundance: NA; v_gene: TRBV2; d_gene: TRBD1; CDR3nt: TGTGCCAGCAGTGCCAGGGGGCTGGAATACGAGCAGTACTTC; CDR3aa: CASSARGLEYEQYF
j_gene: TRBJ2-7; abundance: NA; v_gene: TRBV2; d_gene: NA; CDR3nt: TGTGCCAGCAGAGCAGGGTACCCAAATGACGAGCAGTACTTC; CDR3aa: CASRAGYPNDEQYF
j_gene: TRBJ2-5; abundance: NA; v_gene: TRBV9; d_gene: TRBD2; CDR3nt: TGTGCCAGCAGCGTAGGACTAGCGGTGTCCCAAGAGACCCAGTACTTC; CDR3aa: CASSVGLAVSQETQYF
j_gene: TRBJ2-7; abundance: NA; v_gene: TRBV11-3; d_gene: NA; CDR3nt: TGTGCCAGCAGCCCCCGAGGGAGCTACTACCCCGGGGTGGTCGAGCAGTACTTC; CDR3aa: CASSPRGSYYPGVVEQYF
j_gene: TRBJ1-2; abundance: once; v_gene: TRBV2; d_gene: NA; CDR3nt: TGTGCCAGCAGCAGGGGAGGGAACTATGGCTACACCTTC; CDR3aa: CASSRGGNYGYTF
j_gene: TRBJ2-3; abundance: once; v_gene: TRBV28; d_gene: NA; CDR3nt: TGTGCCAGCAGTCTGAGCGATCGCACAGATACGCAGTATTTT; CDR3aa: CASSLSDRTDTQYF
j_gene: TRBJ2-5; abundance: NA; v_gene: TRBV7-8; d_gene: NA; CDR3nt: TGTGCCAGCAGCCCCATGGAGACCCAGTACTTC; CDR3aa: CASSPMETQYF
j_gene: TRBJ1-2; abundance: NA; v_gene: TRBV29-1; d_gene: TRBD1; CDR3nt: TGCAGCGTTAAGGGACAGGGTTATGGCTACACCTTC; CDR3aa: CSVKGQGYGYTF
j_gene: TRBJ2-1; abundance: NA; v_gene: TRBV2; d_gene: NA; CDR3nt: TGTGCCAGCAGTGGCAGCGATGAGCAGTTCTTC; CDR3aa: CASSGSDEQFF
j_gene: TRBJ1-6; abundance: NA; v_gene: TRBV6-5; d_gene: NA; CDR3nt: TGTGCCAGCGGCCAAGGACAGTATTCACCCCTCCACTTT; CDR3aa: CASGQGQYSPLHF
j_gene: TRBJ2-7; abundance: NA; v_gene: TRBV19; d_gene: TRBD2; CDR3nt: TGTGCCACCTCCCGGGGACTAGGATTTTCCTACGAGCAGTACTTC; CDR3aa: CATSRGLGFSYEQYF
j_gene: TRBJ2-7; abundance: once; v_gene: TRBV7-8; d_gene: TRBD1; CDR3nt: TGTGCCAGCAGCGCAGTTTCCGGACAGGGCTACGAGCAGTACTTC; CDR3aa: CASSAVSGQGYEQYF
j_gene: TRBJ2-1; abundance: NA; v_gene: TRBV2; d_gene: TRBD2; CDR3nt: TGTGCCAGCAGTGTCCCCCCCGCGGGGGGGAACAATGAGCAGTTCTTC; CDR3aa: CASSVPPAGGNNEQFF
j_gene: TRBJ2-2; abundance: few; v_gene: TRBV5-5; d_gene: NA; CDR3nt: TGTGCCAGCAGCTTGTGGTCTATTAACACCGGGGAGCTGTTTTTT; CDR3aa: CASSLWSINTGELFF
j_gene: TRBJ1-2; abundance: few; v_gene: TRBV5-1; d_gene: TRBD1; CDR3nt: TGCGCCAGCAGCTTGATGGGACAGGCGTACTATGGCTACACCTTC; CDR3aa: CASSLMGQAYYGYTF
j_gene: TRBJ2-7; abundance: NA; v_gene: TRBV29-1; d_gene: NA; CDR3nt: TGCAGCGTTCTCTCCTACGAGCAGTACTTC; CDR3aa: CSVLSYEQYF
j_gene: TRBJ2-3; abundance: NA; v_gene: TRBV4-1; d_gene: NA; CDR3nt: TGCGCCAGCAGCCAAGAGGGGACTTCCCTCCCAGATACGCAGTATTTT; CDR3aa: CASSQEGTSLPDTQYF
j_gene: TRBJ2-5; abundance: NA; v_gene: TRBV4-2; d_gene: TRBD2; CDR3nt: TGTGCCAGCAGCCAAGATCGGGGCGGGGGGGCTAAAGTGACCCAGTACTTC; CDR3aa: CASSQDRGGGAKVTQYF
j_gene: TRBJ2-7; abundance: NA; v_gene: TRBV4-2; d_gene: NA; CDR3nt: TGTGCCAGCAGCCAAGTACGAGGGACCTACGAGCAGTACTTC; CDR3aa: CASSQVRGTYEQYF
j_gene: TRBJ2-2; abundance: NA; v_gene: TRBV11-2; d_gene: TRBD2; CDR3nt: TGTGCCAGCAGCTCACAGGGACTAGTTAACACCGGGGAGCTGTTTTTT; CDR3aa: CASSSQGLVNTGELFF
j_gene: TRBJ2-1; abundance: NA; v_gene: TRBV6-2/TRBV6-3; d_gene: TRBD2; CDR3nt: TGTGCCAGCAGTTATACAGCGGGGGGGTACGGTGAGCAGTTCTTC; CDR3aa: CASSYTAGGYGEQFF
j_gene: TRBJ1-5; abundance: once; v_gene: TRBV21-1; d_gene: NA; CDR3nt: TGTGCCAACACCAGGGGGGCTGACCAGCCCCAGCATTTT; CDR3aa: CANTRGADQPQHF